This T cell receptor beta chain was observed in a study of OX40 agonist ivuxolimab in advanced cancers. With 1 base removed from V and 6 bases from J, the gap between germline ends came to 5 bases. The CDR3 totals 12 residues. CDR1 is SNHLY and CDR2 is FYNNEI in the germline V gene. For this clone: As yet, its antigen is unknown.

Study-wide findings and caveats: Doses of 0.1 to 3.0 mg/kg were accompanied by clonal expansion of CD4+ and CD8+ blood T cells by week 6. Compared with others, partial responders at 0.1-3.0 mg/kg displayed clonal expansion among the lowest. Antigen specificity remained undetermined for the expanded peripheral T cells.

The repertoire was sequenced with immunoSEQ multiplex PCR; TCRdb's copy has only in-frame clones and lacks some. The repertoire has under 70,000 clones, around 86% of them found once; the top ten carry approximately 1.1%. The specimen comprised CD4+ or CD8+ T cells sorted from blood, sampled in a trial of the OX40 agonist ivuxolimab. The TCR comes from an adult with an advanced solid tumor such as melanoma, head and neck, liver or kidney cancer. The chain joins TRBV2 to TRBJ2-3; no clear D gene. CDR3 sequence: CASSEVADTQYF. In nucleotides, the CDR3 is TGTGCCAGCAGTGAAGTTGCCGATACGCAGTATTTT.